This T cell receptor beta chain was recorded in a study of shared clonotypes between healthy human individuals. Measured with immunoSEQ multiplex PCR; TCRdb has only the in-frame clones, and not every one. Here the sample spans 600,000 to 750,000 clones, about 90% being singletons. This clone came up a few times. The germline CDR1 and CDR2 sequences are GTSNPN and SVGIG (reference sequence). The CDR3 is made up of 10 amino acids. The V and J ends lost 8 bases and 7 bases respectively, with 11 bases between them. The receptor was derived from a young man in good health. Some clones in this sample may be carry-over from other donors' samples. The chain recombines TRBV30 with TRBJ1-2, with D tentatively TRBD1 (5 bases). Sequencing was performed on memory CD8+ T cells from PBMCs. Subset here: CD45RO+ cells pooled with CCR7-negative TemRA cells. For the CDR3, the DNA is TGTGCCGAGGGGCTACGTGGCTACACCTTC. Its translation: CAEGLRGYTF. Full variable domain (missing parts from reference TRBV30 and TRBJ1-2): SQTIHQWPATLVQPVGSPLSLECTVEGTSNPNLYWYRQAAGRGLQLLFYSVGIGQISSEVPQNLSASRPQDRQFILSSKKLLLSDSGFYLCAEGLRGYTFGSGTRLTVV.